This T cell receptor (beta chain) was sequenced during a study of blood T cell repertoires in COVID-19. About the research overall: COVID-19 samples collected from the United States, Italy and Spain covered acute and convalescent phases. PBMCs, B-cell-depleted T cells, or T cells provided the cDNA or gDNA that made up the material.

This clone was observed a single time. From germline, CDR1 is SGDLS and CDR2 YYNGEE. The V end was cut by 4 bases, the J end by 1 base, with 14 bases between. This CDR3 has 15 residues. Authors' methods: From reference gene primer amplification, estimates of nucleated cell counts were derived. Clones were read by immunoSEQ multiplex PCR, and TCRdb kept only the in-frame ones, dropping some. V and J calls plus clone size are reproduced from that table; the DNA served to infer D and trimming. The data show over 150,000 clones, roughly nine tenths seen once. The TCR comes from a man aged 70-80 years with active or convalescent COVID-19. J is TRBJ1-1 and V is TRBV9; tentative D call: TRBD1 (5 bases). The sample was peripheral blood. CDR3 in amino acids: CASSSTAGGNTEAFF. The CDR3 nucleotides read TGTGCCAGCAGCTCCACCGCGGGGGGGAACACTGAAGCTTTCTTT.